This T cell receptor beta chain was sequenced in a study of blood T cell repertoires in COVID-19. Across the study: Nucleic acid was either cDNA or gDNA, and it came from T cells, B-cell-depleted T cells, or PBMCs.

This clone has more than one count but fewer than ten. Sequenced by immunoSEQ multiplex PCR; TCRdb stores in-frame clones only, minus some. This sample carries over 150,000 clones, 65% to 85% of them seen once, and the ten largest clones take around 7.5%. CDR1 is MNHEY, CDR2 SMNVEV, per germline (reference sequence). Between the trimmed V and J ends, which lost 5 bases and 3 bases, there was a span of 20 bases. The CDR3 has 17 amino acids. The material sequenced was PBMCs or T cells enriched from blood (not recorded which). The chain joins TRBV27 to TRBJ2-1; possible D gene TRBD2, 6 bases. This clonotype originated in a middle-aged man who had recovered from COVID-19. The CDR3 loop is CASSLRRGGVFYNEQFF. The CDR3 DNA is TGTGCCAGCAGTCTCCGCCGAGGAGGGGTTTTCTACAATGAGCAGTTCTTC.